This is a list of T cell receptor beta chains from one sample in a study of blood T cell repertoires in COVID-19. Method: immunoSEQ multiplex PCR; TCRdb's copy keeps in-frame clones and lacks some. The table lists about 150,000 clones, 91% of them singletons. The sequenced material came from peripheral blood. The receptors stem from a man aged 50 or older with acute or convalescent COVID-19. The CDR3 runs from the conserved cysteine through the conserved F or W. Each record gives: V gene, CDR3 length, clone size, J gene, CDR3 protein. Rows may omit the clone size; those that give it use once, few, many or a size class.

TRBV28	14	.	TRBJ1-3	CASSYGLQGNTIYF
TRBV6-6	16	.	TRBJ2-2	CASRDGQGMKAGELFF
TRBV29-1	13	few	TRBJ1-2	CSVAHQANYGYTF
TRBV13	19	.	TRBJ2-7	CASRISGLAGPRGGYEQYF
TRBV7-3	16	.	TRBJ2-1	CASSLTGGSGYNEQFF
TRBV19	14	.	TRBJ1-1	CASRTGGEGTEAFF
TRBV5-1	14	.	TRBJ2-1	CASSLAAGGNEQFF
TRBV11-2	15	few	TRBJ1-3	CASSSQGFGGNTIYF
TRBV27	16	.	TRBJ2-1	CASSLGVIAPYNEQFF
TRBV27	16	.	TRBJ1-1	CASGLGVRGGYTEAFF
TRBV11-2	16	.	TRBJ2-2	CASSLGGGAGTGELFF
TRBV6-1	17	.	TRBJ2-1	CASSEARLAVLYNEQFF
TRBV4-1	14	.	TRBJ2-7	CASSQLDSSYEQYF
TRBV3-1/TRBV3-2	20	once	TRBJ2-1	CASSPPLTGQAGDSYNEQFF
TRBV2	17	few	TRBJ2-2	CASRPTSGASDTGELFF
TRBV11-3	16	once	TRBJ2-3	CASSLGEGQGLDTQYF
TRBV3-1/TRBV3-2	14	.	TRBJ1-2	CASSQDRGRGGYTF
TRBV19	18	.	TRBJ1-5	CASSIGMRGMFLNQPQHF